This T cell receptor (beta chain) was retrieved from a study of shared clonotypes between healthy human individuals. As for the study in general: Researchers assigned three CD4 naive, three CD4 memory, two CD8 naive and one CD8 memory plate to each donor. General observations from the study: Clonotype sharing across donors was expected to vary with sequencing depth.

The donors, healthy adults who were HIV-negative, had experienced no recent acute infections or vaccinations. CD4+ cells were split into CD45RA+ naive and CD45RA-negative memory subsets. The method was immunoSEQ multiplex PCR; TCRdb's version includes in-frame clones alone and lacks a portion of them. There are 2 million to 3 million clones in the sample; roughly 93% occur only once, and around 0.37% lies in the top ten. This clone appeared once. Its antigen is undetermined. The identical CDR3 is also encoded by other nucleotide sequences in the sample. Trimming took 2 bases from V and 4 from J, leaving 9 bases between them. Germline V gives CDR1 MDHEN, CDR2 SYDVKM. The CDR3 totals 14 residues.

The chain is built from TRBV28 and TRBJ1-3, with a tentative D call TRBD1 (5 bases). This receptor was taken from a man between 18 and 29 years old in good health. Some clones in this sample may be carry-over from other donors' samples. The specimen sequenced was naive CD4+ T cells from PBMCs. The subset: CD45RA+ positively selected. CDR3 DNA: TGTGCCAGCAGTTTAGGGGGGGGAGGAAACACCATATATTTT. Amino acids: CASSLGGGGNTIYF. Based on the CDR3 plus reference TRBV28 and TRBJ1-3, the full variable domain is DVKVTQSSRYLVKRTGEKVFLECVQDMDHENMFWYRQDPGLGLRLIYFSYDVKMKEKGDIPEGYSVSREKKERFSLILESASTNQTSMYLCASSLGGGGNTIYFGEGSWLTVV.